This TCR beta chain appears in the sequencing data of a study of control samples from healthy donors and cancer patients. V shed 5 bases, J shed 5 bases, and the junction held 5 bases outside the gene matches. The CDR3 extends over 14 amino acids. Germline V gene sequence: CDR1 SGHAT, CDR2 FQNNGV. The data were produced by immunoSEQ multiplex PCR, yet TCRdb's version contains in-frame clones alone and is incomplete. The sample yields 100,000 to 150,000 clones, roughly 90% seen once. The V and J genes are TRBV11-2 and TRBJ2-1; 8 bases line up with TRBD1. This receptor was obtained from a man aged 18 to 35 in good health. Sequenced sample: blood. The CDR3 sequence: CASSVDRDDNEQFF. DNA of the CDR3: TGTGCCAGCAGCGTGGACAGGGATGACAATGAGCAGTTCTTC.